Each of the 18 T cell receptor beta chains below was sequenced from the same sample in a study of blood T cell repertoires in COVID-19. TCRdb keeps only in-frame clones here, not all; method: immunoSEQ multiplex PCR. The sample has around 150,000 clones, 81% seen once. The sample comprised peripheral blood. Every receptor here comes from a man between 60 and 70 years old with active or convalescent COVID-19.

This clone was recorded once. This rearrangement joins TRBV29-1 to TRBJ1-1; D perhaps matches TRBD1 (6 bases). Germline loops: CDR1 SQVTM, CDR2 ANQGSEA. The CDR3 spans 14 residues. Trimming cost V 4 bases and J 1 base, with 13 bases left between them. The CDR3 DNA follows: TGCAGCGTTGCCCTTACAGGGACGAACACTGAAGCTTTCTTT. It codes for CSVALTGTNTEAFF.

The chain has TRBV15 and TRBJ2-2; D perhaps matches TRBD1 (5 bases). There are 15 residues in the CDR3. The germline V gene encodes CDR1 LNHNV and CDR2 YYDKDF (reference sequence). Deletions cut 0 bases from V and 8 bases from J, with 13 bases between. The CDR3 region is CATSRDRQTGGELFF. The CDR3 region has the DNA TGTGCCACCAGCAGAGATCGTCAAACAGGAGGGGAGCTGTTTTTT.

The chain combines TRBV7-6 with TRBJ2-3, with 10 nucleotides matching TRBD2. The CDR3 consists of 17 residues. Germline CDR1 SGHVS, CDR2 FNYEAQ. V gave up 3 bases and J gave up 2 bases; unmatched junction bases: 8. CDR3 region: CASSFLAGETYTDTQYF. The CDR3 coding sequence is TGTGCCAGCAGCTTTCTAGCGGGGGAGACTTACACAGATACGCAGTATTTT.

J is TRBJ1-1 and V is TRBV27; 9 bases map to TRBD1. With 5 bases clipped from V and 0 bases from J, the junction kept 13 bases outside the gene matches. Germline CDR1 and CDR2: MNHEY and SMNVEV (reference sequence). The length of the CDR3 is 18 residues. CDR3 DNA sequence: TGTGCCAGCAGTAGGGGGCCGGGACAGGGTACCATGAACACTGAAGCTTTCTTT. The encoded protein is CASSRGPGQGTMNTEAFF.

The chain carries TRBV18 and TRBJ2-3; D is possibly TRBD1 (6 bases). V dropped 5 bases and J dropped 2 bases, with 20 bases sitting between them. The length of the CDR3 is 17 residues. Germline CDR1 is KGHSH and CDR2 is LQKENI. DNA for the CDR3: TGTGCCAGCTCAAGAACATCCGGACAGAGTTACACAGATACGCAGTATTTT. Protein product: CASSRTSGQSYTDTQYF. The complete variable domain, with remaining parts taken from reference TRBV18 and TRBJ2-3, reads NAGVMQNPRHLVRRRGQEARLRCSPMKGHSHVYWYRQLPEEGLKFMVYLQKENIIDESGMPKERFSAEFPKEGPSILRIQQVVRGDSAAYFCASSRTSGQSYTDTQYFGPGTRLTVL.

The DNA for the CDR3 is TGCGCCAGCAGCCCAGGTGCCGGAAGGACCGGGGAGCTGTTTTTT. Protein: CASSPGAGRTGELFF. The rearrangement links TRBV5-1 to TRBJ2-2; D gene uncertain. The length of the CDR3 is 15 residues. Germline CDR1 and CDR2: SGHRS and YFSETQ. With 4 bases removed from V and 5 bases from J, the gap between germline ends came to 15 bases.

The chain is built from TRBV7-3 and TRBJ2-3, with 7 bases matching TRBD1. The V gene end was trimmed by 3 bases and the J gene end by 2 bases; junction bases not matched to a gene: 5. CDR3 length: 15 amino acids. Germline loops: CDR1 SGHTA, CDR2 FQGTGA. The CDR3 DNA sequence: TGTGCCAGCAGCTTGGGACAGACCCTCACAGATACGCAGTATTTT. Amino acid sequence: CASSLGQTLTDTQYF.

CDR3 region: CASSMGGGQGAGYGYTF. In DNA, the CDR3 is TGTGCCAGCAGCATGGGCGGGGGACAGGGGGCGGGCTATGGCTACACCTTC. This sequence joins TRBV5-4 and TRBJ1-2; 12 bases line up with TRBD1. This CDR3 has 17 residues. Per the germline V gene, CDR1 is SGHNT and CDR2 is YYREEE (reference sequence). The trim removed 4 bases at V and 4 bases at J, leaving 11 bases unmatched.

This clone was seen more than once but under ten times. The chain uses TRBV11-2 and TRBJ1-1; D is undetermined. Germline values: CDR1 SGHAT, CDR2 FQNNGV. V was clipped by 0 bases and J by 6 bases, with 11 bases between them. CDR3 length equals 14 residues. CDR3 residues: CASSLDGVGAEAFF. CDR3 DNA: TGTGCCAGCAGCTTAGATGGGGTCGGGGCTGAAGCTTTCTTT.

The V and J genes are TRBV6-5 and TRBJ1-6; weak D call: TRBD1 (6 bases). The CDR3 runs to 14 residues. The V end lost 6 bases, the J end lost 5 bases, and 11 bases lay between the germline ends. CDR1 is MNHEY and CDR2 is SVGAGI in the germline V gene. In nucleotides, the CDR3 is TGTGCCAGCAGCTTACGGACAGATAATTCACCCCTCCACTTT. This gives the protein CASSLRTDNSPLHF.

The chain employs TRBV19 and TRBJ1-1; D is unresolved. The germline V gene has CDR1 LNHDA and CDR2 SQIVND (reference sequence). Trimming removed 5 bases from V and 7 bases from J, with 17 bases in between. The CDR3 has 14 amino acids. The DNA for the CDR3 is TGTGCCAGTAGTGTAGCCAGTGGACGGGGTGAAGCTTTCTTT. Translation gives CASSVASGRGEAFF.

The gene calls are TRBV6-5 and TRBJ1-2, with 7 bases matching TRBD1. The CDR3 sequence is 16 residues long. Trimming removed 4 bases from V and 1 base from J; junction bases left unmatched: 9. From germline, CDR1 is MNHEY and CDR2 SVGAGI. This chain's CDR3 is CASSSPGTVLNYGYTF. The CDR3 DNA reads as TGTGCCAGCAGTTCCCCGGGGACAGTTCTTAACTATGGCTACACCTTC.

The rearrangement links TRBV5-6 to TRBJ2-1; TRBD2 aligns across 11 bases. Trimming removed 1 base from V and 6 bases from J; junction bases left unmatched: 12. This CDR3 has 18 residues. CDR1 and CDR2 (germline): SGHDT, YYEEEE. The CDR3 sequence: CASSLWGLAAPTGNEQFF. CDR3 nucleotide sequence: TGTGCCAGCAGCTTGTGGGGACTAGCGGCCCCGACGGGCAATGAGCAGTTCTTC.

The genes are TRBV6-5 and TRBJ1-1; TRBD1 is a possible D gene (5 bases). Per germline, CDR1 MNHEY and CDR2 SVGAGI. The V end lost 8 bases, the J end lost 6 bases, and 22 bases lay between the germline ends. The CDR3 runs 15 residues. Here the CDR3 DNA reads TGTGCCAGCCAGAGCGGGGGAAGGATGTCGGCTGAAGCTTTCTTT. Translating gives CASQSGGRMSAEAFF.

The genes are TRBV14 and TRBJ2-2; a weak D match, TRBD1 (6 bases). The ends were cut back, 0 bases at V and 1 base at J, with 9 bases in the middle. The germline V gene has CDR1 SGHDN and CDR2 FVKESK. This CDR3 is built from 16 residues. The DNA for the CDR3 is TGTGCCAGCAGCCAAGAGAGGGGGAGGAACACCGGGGAGCTGTTTTTT. Translation: CASSQERGRNTGELFF.

The chain carries TRBV5-4 and TRBJ2-5; TRBD1 is a possible D gene (6 bases). Germline V gene sequence: CDR1 SGHNT, CDR2 YYREEE (reference sequence). This CDR3 contains 16 residues. The germline V and J ends were trimmed by 2 bases and 0 bases, with 14 bases remaining between them. CDR3 sequence: CASSFEPGTNQETQYF. The CDR3 DNA follows: TGTGCCAGCAGCTTCGAGCCAGGGACAAACCAAGAGACCCAGTACTTC.

The chain couples TRBV5-1 to TRBJ1-2; TRBD1 agrees at 10 bases. V lost 4 bases and J lost 1; bases outside the gene matches: 7. The germline V gene has CDR1 SGHRS and CDR2 YFSETQ. The CDR3 extends over 16 amino acids. The CDR3 region is CASSHGTGALNYGYTF. Here the CDR3 DNA reads TGCGCCAGCAGCCACGGGACAGGGGCCCTTAACTATGGCTACACCTTC. Full variable domain (missing parts from reference TRBV5-1 and TRBJ1-2): KAGVTQTPRYLIKTRGQQVTLSCSPISGHRSVSWYQQTPGQGLQFLFEYFSETQRNKGNFPGRFSGRQFSNSRSEMNVSTLELGDSALYLCASSHGTGALNYGYTFGSGTRLTVV.

This clone appeared a single time. The chain uses TRBV19 and TRBJ2-1; TRBD2 matches 11 bases. The germline V gene encodes CDR1 LNHDA and CDR2 SQIVND (reference sequence). The CDR3 runs 19 residues. With 5 bases clipped from V and 0 bases from J, the junction kept 12 bases outside the gene matches. The CDR3 DNA is TGTGCCAGTAGTGGGGCCGGGACTAGCGGACCTTCCTCCTACAATGAGCAGTTCTTC. Its protein product is CASSGAGTSGPSSYNEQFF.